The rows below give T cell receptor beta chains drawn from one sample of a study of OX40 agonist ivuxolimab in advanced cancers. Sequencing used immunoSEQ multiplex PCR; TCRdb keeps in-frame clones, though not all of them. The data show tens of thousands of clones, 84% seen once. Sequences were derived from CD4+ or CD8+ T cells sorted from blood, sampled in a trial of the OX40 agonist ivuxolimab. Every receptor here comes from an adult with an advanced solid tumor such as melanoma, head and neck, liver or kidney cancer. Both conserved end residues are part of each CDR3. Fields, in order: J gene, D gene, V gene, CDR3 protein. A D gene is named only where the DNA matches it firmly.

TRBJ1-3	TRBD1	TRBV7-9	CASRTDRGSGNTIYF
TRBJ1-2	NA	TRBV19	CASSTGSDYGYTF
TRBJ1-1	NA	TRBV29-1	CSAERTSRAFF
TRBJ2-7	NA	TRBV27	CASKGGLGGQPYEQYF
TRBJ1-1	NA	TRBV30	CAWSGGRGNTEAFF
TRBJ1-1	NA	TRBV7-9	CASSAPTVNTEAFF
TRBJ1-2	NA	TRBV5-1	CASSTGTTFNYGYTF
TRBJ2-2	NA	TRBV7-9	CASRGGGRTGELFF
TRBJ2-3	NA	TRBV7-2	CASSPQALSGTDTQYF
TRBJ1-1	TRBD1	TRBV19	CASTRDSGREAFF
TRBJ2-5	NA	TRBV14	CASSQALSPTRKETQYF
TRBJ2-7	TRBD2	TRBV6-5	CVSRRTSGRANEQYF
TRBJ1-6	NA	TRBV19	CASDTFNRVNSPLHF
TRBJ2-7	NA	TRBV18	CASSPPNSGYEQYF
TRBJ1-1	NA	TRBV29-1	CSVAVFTEAFF
TRBJ1-1	NA	TRBV6-6	CASGNTEAFF
TRBJ2-3	NA	TRBV11-2	CASSLDLTSWGSQYF
TRBJ2-5	TRBD2	TRBV29-1	CSVEAASGGLRSDF
TRBJ1-1	NA	TRBV6-5	CASSYYGTMNTEAFF
TRBJ1-4	NA	TRBV6-6	CASSFSPRQNEKLFF
TRBJ1-1	NA	TRBV7-2	CASSSGRVAFF
TRBJ1-1	TRBD1	TRBV5-1	CASRLTGVGTEAFF
TRBJ2-1	NA	TRBV2	CASILGAGSGIEQFF
TRBJ1-3	NA	TRBV12-5	CASGLVCGQPNNRFSGNTIYF
TRBJ1-6	NA	TRBV5-1	CASSPWAGQGINSPPHF
TRBJ1-2	NA	TRBV29-1	CSVPRTNYGYTF
TRBJ1-5	NA	TRBV5-4	CATRMGNQPQHF
TRBJ2-1	TRBD1	TRBV27	CASSRGTGPNEQFF
TRBJ1-5	NA	TRBV27	CASSLGRAQPQHF
TRBJ1-4	NA	TRBV7-9	CASSLVGLRLLNEKLFF
TRBJ1-3	TRBD1	TRBV7-9	CASSPGQAGNTIYF
TRBJ1-5	TRBD1	TRBV27	CASSWKSGGQPQHF
TRBJ2-1	TRBD1	TRBV5-1	CASSVPGQGWNEQFF